What follows are 21 T cell receptor beta chains derived from one specimen sequenced in a study of blood T cell repertoires in COVID-19. Repertoires were generated with immunoSEQ multiplex PCR, while TCRdb's copy carries only in-frame clones and drops some. The sample records roughly 360,000 clones, around 83% being singletons. Sequenced material: PBMCs or T cells enriched from blood (not recorded which). Receptors were obtained from a woman aged 45-65 years who had recovered from COVID-19.

This chain connects TRBV9 to TRBJ2-1; 8 bases agree with TRBD2. The germline CDR1 and CDR2 sequences are SGDLS and YYNGEE. The CDR3 extends over 16 amino acids. The trim removed 0 bases at V and 6 bases at J, leaving 8 bases unmatched. This chain's CDR3 is CASSVGGLAGSNEQFF. CDR3 sequence (DNA): TGTGCCAGCAGCGTAGGAGGGCTAGCGGGTAGCAATGAGCAGTTCTTC.

The V call is TRBV12-3 or TRBV12-4, the J call TRBJ2-7; D possibly corresponds to TRBD1 (6 bases). This CDR3 contains 13 residues. With 3 bases removed from V and 1 base from J, the gap between germline ends came to 7 bases. CDR3 protein: CASSFTGSYEQYF. CDR3 sequence (DNA): TGTGCCAGCAGTTTCACAGGGTCCTACGAGCAGTACTTC.

CDR3 sequence (DNA): TGTGCCAGCAGGACCGGACAGGGTCGGACAGATACGCAGTATTTT. Translating gives CASRTGQGRTDTQYF. This rearrangement joins TRBV5-8 to TRBJ2-3, with 8 bases identical to TRBD1. The CDR3 length is 15 residues. V shed 5 bases, J shed 3 bases, and the junction held 8 bases outside the gene matches. Germline V CDR1 and CDR2: SGHTS, YDEGEE.

This sequence joins TRBV6-2 or TRBV6-3 and TRBJ2-2; possibly TRBD2 for D (6 bases). Trimming removed 3 bases at V and 2 bases at J, with 19 bases between. Per germline, CDR1 MNHEY and CDR2 SVGEGT. The CDR3 has 18 residues. CDR3 in amino acids: CASSYPDWASANTGELFF. CDR3 nucleotide sequence: TGTGCCAGCAGTTATCCGGATTGGGCTAGCGCTAACACCGGGGAGCTGTTTTTT.

This rearrangement joins TRBV10-3 to TRBJ2-1, with 10 bases aligning to TRBD1. From germline, CDR1 is ENHRY and CDR2 SYGVKD. The V and J ends lost 5 bases and 5 bases, in that order; junction bases with no gene match: 9. The CDR3 contains 16 residues. The CDR3 coding sequence is TGTGCCATCAGTCGGATGGGACAGGGGCAGCACAATGAGCAGTTCTTC. This encodes CAISRMGQGQHNEQFF.

The rearrangement joins TRBV5-5 to TRBJ1-3, with D perhaps TRBD1 (5 bases). With 4 bases removed from V and 0 bases from J, the gap between germline ends came to 11 bases. CDR1 is SGHKS and CDR2 is YYEKEE in the germline V gene (reference sequence). The CDR3 totals 15 residues. DNA of the CDR3: TGTGCCAGCAGCCCCCGGGGGGACTCTGGAAACACCATATATTTT. Its protein is CASSPRGDSGNTIYF.

The V call is TRBV29-1, the J call TRBJ1-2; TRBD1 matches at 7 bases. Trimming removed 5 bases from V and 4 bases from J; junction bases left unmatched: 13. The CDR3 spans 15 residues. Germline loops: CDR1 SQVTM, CDR2 ANQGSEA. CDR3 coding DNA: TGCAGCGTTTCTGGTACGACAGGGACGCTCTATGGCTACACCTTC. Translation gives CSVSGTTGTLYGYTF.

V usage is TRBV30 and J usage is TRBJ1-2; 9 nucleotides line up with TRBD1. J lost 5 bases, V lost 2 bases, and 12 bases had no gene match. The CDR3 is 16 residues long. Germline values: CDR1 GTSNPN, CDR2 SVGIG (reference sequence). CDR3 DNA sequence: TGTGCCTGGAGTTTGACAGGGGGGGCCGCTGGGTATGGCTACACCTTC. Translated, it gives CAWSLTGGAAGYGYTF.

This chain uses TRBV7-8 with TRBJ1-2; 8 positions match TRBD1. The CDR3 loop spans 16 amino acids. V dropped 2 bases and J dropped 4; count of bases not matched to a gene: 9. Germline lookup yields CDR1 SGHVS and CDR2 FQNEAQ. CDR3 in DNA: TGTGCCAGCAGCTTAAGCTTGGCAGGGGGCACCTATGGCTACACCTTC. It is translated as CASSLSLAGGTYGYTF.

CDR3 region: CASTGVAGELFF. CDR3 sequence (DNA): TGTGCCAGCACGGGGGTGGCCGGGGAGCTGTTTTTT. This chain links TRBV6-6 with TRBJ2-2; D is perhaps TRBD2 (6 bases). With 7 bases removed from V and 6 bases from J, the gap between germline ends came to 9 bases. The germline gives CDR1 MNHNY, CDR2 SVGAGI (reference sequence). The CDR3 totals 12 residues.

The chain has TRBV10-2 and TRBJ2-1, with 7 nucleotides matching TRBD2. The CDR3 is 15 residues long. CDR1 is WSHSY, CDR2 SAAADI, per germline. Unmatched junction bases numbered 5, after V lost 2 bases and J lost 4 bases. The CDR3 here is CASSELGGGYNEQFF. The DNA of the CDR3 is TGCGCCAGCAGTGAGCTTGGCGGGGGTTACAATGAGCAGTTCTTC.

The J gene is TRBJ2-3, the V gene TRBV11-2; no clear D. V lost 2 bases and J 5 bases, leaving 11 bases between the germline ends. In germline, CDR1 is SGHAT, CDR2 FQNNGV. The CDR3 extends over 14 amino acids. CDR3 residues: CASSLSLTQDTQYF. CDR3 in DNA: TGTGCCAGCAGCTTATCTCTAACTCAAGATACGCAGTATTTT. The full variable domain, in which reference TRBV11-2 and TRBJ2-3 provide the parts outside the CDR3, is EAGVAQSPRYKIIEKRQSVAFWCNPISGHATLYWYQQILGQGPKLLIQFQNNGVVDDSQLPKDRFSAERLKGVDSTLKIQPAKLEDSAVYLCASSLSLTQDTQYFGPGTRLTVL.

In this sample, this clone turned up a few times. The gene calls are TRBV18 and TRBJ1-1, with a tentative D call TRBD1 (6 bases). Germline V CDR1 and CDR2: KGHSH, LQKENI. This CDR3 comprises 15 residues. V lost 3 bases and J lost 5, with 16 bases in between. The CDR3 nucleotides read TGTGCCAGCTCACCTTTCTCAGGGGACGTTACTGAAGCTTTCTTT. Protein sequence: CASSPFSGDVTEAFF.

This clone was recorded only once. The DNA of the CDR3 is TGTGCCTGGAGTGACCATCCGACATATGGCTACACCTTC. Translation: CAWSDHPTYGYTF. The J gene is TRBJ1-2, the V gene TRBV30; D ambiguous. The length of the CDR3 is 13 residues. Germline V lookup: CDR1 GTSNPN, CDR2 SVGIG (reference sequence). Trimming removed 1 base at V and 5 bases at J, with 11 bases between.

The rearrangement uses TRBV19 and TRBJ2-7; D is possibly TRBD2 (6 bases). This CDR3 has 13 residues. The germline V gene encodes CDR1 LNHDA and CDR2 SQIVND (reference sequence). V was cut by 6 bases and J by 6 bases, with 15 bases left in between. The CDR3 region is CASRAGKLGEQYF. The CDR3 nucleotides are TGTGCCAGTAGGGCGGGGAAGTTGGGCGAGCAGTACTTC.

This clone was recorded only once. The rearrangement uses TRBV4-1 and TRBJ1-5; TRBD1 might be the D (5 bases). V was shortened by 0 bases and J by 9 bases, with 15 bases between the two germline ends. Germline CDR1 and CDR2: MGHRA and YSYEKL. This CDR3 comprises 15 residues. CDR3 region: CASSQDSGAGRPQHF. In DNA form, the CDR3 reads TGCGCCAGCAGCCAAGATTCCGGGGCCGGGAGGCCCCAGCATTTT.

The rearrangement uses TRBV14 and TRBJ2-3; D is ambiguous. The CDR3 contains 14 residues. Germline CDR1 SGHDN, CDR2 FVKESK. V was shortened by 10 bases and J by 0 bases, with 14 bases between the two germline ends. The CDR3 DNA follows: TGTGCCACCAGGCGGCGTACTAGCACAGATACGCAGTATTTT. It is translated as CATRRRTSTDTQYF.

About this clone: The sample carries other DNA sequences with the same CDR3. The V and J genes are TRBV7-2 and TRBJ1-2, with TRBD1 identical over 7 bases. Losses at the gene ends were 1 base for V and 0 bases for J; bases not matched to a gene: 2. CDR3 size: 15 residues. The germline V gene encodes CDR1 SGHTA and CDR2 FQGNSA. CDR3 amino acids: CASSLGGQANYGYTF. As DNA, the CDR3 is TGTGCCAGCAGCTTAGGTGGACAGGCTAACTATGGCTACACCTTC.

The rearrangement joins TRBV18 to TRBJ1-5, with 10 nucleotides matching TRBD1. From germline, CDR1 is KGHSH and CDR2 LQKENI. The CDR3 runs to 15 residues. J was trimmed by 5 bases and V by 5 bases; bases with no gene match: 6. CDR3 nucleotides: TGTGCCAGCTCAAACCTGGGGACAGGGGATCAGCCCCAGCATTTT. Amino acids: CASSNLGTGDQPQHF. Supplemented by reference TRBV18 and TRBJ1-5, the full variable domain reads NAGVMQNPRHLVRRRGQEARLRCSPMKGHSHVYWYRQLPEEGLKFMVYLQKENIIDESGMPKERFSAEFPKEGPSILRIQQVVRGDSAAYFCASSNLGTGDQPQHFGDGTRLSIL.

The V gene is TRBV11-1, the J gene TRBJ1-6; 7 bases match TRBD1. V shed 6 bases, J shed 9 bases, and the junction held 14 bases outside the gene matches. Germline V gene sequence: CDR1 SGHAT, CDR2 FQDESV (reference sequence). This CDR3 has 16 residues. CDR3 nucleotides: TGTGCCAGCAGTCACGGGACAGCCCTTTGGAGTTCACCCCTCCACTTT. This translates into CASSHGTALWSSPLHF.

V gene TRBV25-1 combines with J gene TRBJ1-6, with D hard to call. The germline V gene has CDR1 MGHDK and CDR2 SYGVNS. Trimming took off 3 bases at V and 5 bases at J, with 14 bases between the two ends. The CDR3 loop spans 16 amino acids. The CDR3 sequence is CASSEGRGGNNSPLHF. For the CDR3, the DNA is TGTGCCAGCAGTGAGGGGAGAGGCGGGAATAATTCACCCCTCCACTTT. The variable domain in full, with the rest retrieved from reference TRBV25-1 and TRBJ1-6, is EADIYQTPRYLVIGTGKKITLECSQTMGHDKMYWYQQDPGMELHLIHYSYGVNSTEKGDLSSESTVSRIRTEHFPLTLESARPSHTSQYLCASSEGRGGNNSPLHFGNGTRLTVT.